This T cell receptor beta chain was recovered during a study of cytomegalovirus exposure and HLA in healthy donors. The study, taken as a whole, reports: In a later analysis, a missense DCLRE1C variant was linked to TCR beta V- and J-gene trimming. Sequencing depth across donors, presence/absence analyses assumed, was roughly uniform.

Among the donors, all were healthy bone marrow donors. PCR amplification relied on 60 Vbeta primers (plus 13 Jbeta primers). Authors' methods: In a later analysis, some 80 million unique TCR beta chains included roughly 11 million shared by two or more donors. Here immunoSEQ multiplex PCR was the method, and the copy in TCRdb shows in-frame clones only, minus some. That table gives V, J and clone size, and the DNA gave D and trimming. Of under 200,000 clones in the sample, roughly four fifths were seen once. On this clone: The antigen is undetermined.

The CDR3 sequence is 17 residues long. Germline V gives CDR1 SGHTA, CDR2 FQGNSA. V lost 5 bases and J lost 0; bases outside the gene matches: 3. Material for sequencing was PBMCs. The genes are TRBV7-2 and TRBJ2-1; 14 bases align to TRBD2. The source of this sequence is a female donor in good health and CMV-seronegative. The CDR3 loop reads CASSKGTSGSSYNEQFF. DNA for the CDR3: TGTGCCAGCAGCAAAGGGACTAGCGGGAGCTCCTACAATGAGCAGTTCTTC.